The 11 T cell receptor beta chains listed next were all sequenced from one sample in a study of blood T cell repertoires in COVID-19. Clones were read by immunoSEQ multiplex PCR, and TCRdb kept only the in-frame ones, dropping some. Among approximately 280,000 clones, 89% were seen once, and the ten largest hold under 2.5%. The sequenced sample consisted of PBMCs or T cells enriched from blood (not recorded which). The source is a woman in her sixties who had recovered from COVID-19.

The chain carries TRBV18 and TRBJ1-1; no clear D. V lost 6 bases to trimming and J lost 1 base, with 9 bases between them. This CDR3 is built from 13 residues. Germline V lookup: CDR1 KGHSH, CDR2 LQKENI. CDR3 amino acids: CASSRSGNTEAFF. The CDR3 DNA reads TGTGCCAGCTCCCGATCCGGGAACACTGAAGCTTTCTTT.

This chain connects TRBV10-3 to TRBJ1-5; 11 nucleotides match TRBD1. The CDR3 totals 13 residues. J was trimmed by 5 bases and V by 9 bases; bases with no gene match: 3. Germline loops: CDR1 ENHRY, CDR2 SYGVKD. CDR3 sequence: CAIRTGGDQPQHF. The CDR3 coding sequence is TGTGCCATTCGGACAGGGGGCGATCAGCCCCAGCATTTT.

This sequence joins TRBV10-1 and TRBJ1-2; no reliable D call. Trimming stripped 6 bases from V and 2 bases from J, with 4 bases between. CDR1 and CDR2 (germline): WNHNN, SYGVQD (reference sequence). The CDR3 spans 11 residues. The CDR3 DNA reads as TGCGCCAGCAGCGTAAACTATGGCTACACCTTC. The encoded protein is CASSVNYGYTF.

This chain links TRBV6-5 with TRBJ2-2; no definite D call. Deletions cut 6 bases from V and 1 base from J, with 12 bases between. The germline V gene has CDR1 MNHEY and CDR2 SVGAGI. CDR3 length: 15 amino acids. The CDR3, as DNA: TGTGCCAGCAGCCGAAAACGGAGGAACACCGGGGAGCTGTTTTTT. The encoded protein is CASSRKRRNTGELFF.

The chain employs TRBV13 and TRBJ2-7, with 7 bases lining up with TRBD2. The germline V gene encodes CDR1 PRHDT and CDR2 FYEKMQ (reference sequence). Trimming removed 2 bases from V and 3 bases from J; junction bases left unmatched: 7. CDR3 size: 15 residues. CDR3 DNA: TGTGCCAGCAGCTTATTCGGACTAGGGAACTACGAGCAGTACTTC. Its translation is CASSLFGLGNYEQYF.

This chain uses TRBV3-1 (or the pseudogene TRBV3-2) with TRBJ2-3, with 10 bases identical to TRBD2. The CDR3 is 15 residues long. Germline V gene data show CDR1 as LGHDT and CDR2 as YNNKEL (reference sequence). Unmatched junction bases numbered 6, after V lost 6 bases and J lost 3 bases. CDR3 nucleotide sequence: TGTGCCAGCAGTCTGAAAGCGGGGGGGACAGATACGCAGTATTTT. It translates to CASSLKAGGTDTQYF.

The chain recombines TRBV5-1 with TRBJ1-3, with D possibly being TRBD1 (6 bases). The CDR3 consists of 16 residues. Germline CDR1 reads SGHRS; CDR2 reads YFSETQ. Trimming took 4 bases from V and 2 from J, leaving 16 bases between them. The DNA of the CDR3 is TGCGCCAGCAGCACCTCCACAGGGCGCCCTGGAAACACCATATATTTT. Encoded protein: CASSTSTGRPGNTIYF.

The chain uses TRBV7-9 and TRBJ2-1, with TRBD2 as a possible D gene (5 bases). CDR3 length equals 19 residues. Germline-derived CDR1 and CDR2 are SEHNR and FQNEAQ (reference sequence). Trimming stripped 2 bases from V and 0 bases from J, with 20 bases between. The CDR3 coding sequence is TGTGCCAGCAGCTTACCCCTCGGGTGGGAGACTAACTCCTACAATGAGCAGTTCTTC. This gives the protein CASSLPLGWETNSYNEQFF.

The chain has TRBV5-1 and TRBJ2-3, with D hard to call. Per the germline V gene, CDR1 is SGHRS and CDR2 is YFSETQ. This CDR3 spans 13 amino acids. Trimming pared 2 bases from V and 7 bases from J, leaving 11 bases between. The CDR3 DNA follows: TGCGCCAGCAGCTTAGAGGTTGGTAATACGCAGTATTTT. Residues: CASSLEVGNTQYF.

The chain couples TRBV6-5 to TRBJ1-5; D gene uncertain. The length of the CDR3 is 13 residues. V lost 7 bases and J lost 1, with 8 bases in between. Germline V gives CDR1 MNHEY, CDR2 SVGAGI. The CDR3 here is CASKTRSNQPQHF. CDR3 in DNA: TGTGCCAGCAAGACGAGGAGCAATCAGCCCCAGCATTTT.

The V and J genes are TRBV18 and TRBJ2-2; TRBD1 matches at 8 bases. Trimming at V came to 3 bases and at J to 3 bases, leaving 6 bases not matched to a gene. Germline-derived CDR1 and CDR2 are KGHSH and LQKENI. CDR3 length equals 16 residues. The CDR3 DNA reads TGTGCCAGCTCACCTGCCACAGGGGGGCACACCGGGGAGCTGTTTTTT. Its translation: CASSPATGGHTGELFF.